One sample yielded the 21 T cell receptor beta chains listed below, sequenced in a study of cytomegalovirus exposure and HLA in healthy donors. A multiplex PCR was run with 60 Vbeta primers and 13 Jbeta primers. Method: immunoSEQ multiplex PCR; TCRdb's copy keeps in-frame clones and lacks some. The table records 150,000 to 180,000 clones, roughly 80% of them present only once. What was sequenced was PBMCs. The receptors come from a young man in good health and CMV-seropositive.

The V gene is TRBV14, the J gene TRBJ2-2, with TRBD2 identical over 9 bases. The CDR3 runs to 18 residues. With 4 bases clipped from V and 7 bases from J, the junction kept 16 bases outside the gene matches. Per germline, CDR1 SGHDN and CDR2 FVKESK. The CDR3 loop reads CASSPLRSAGGDHGELFF. The CDR3 DNA sequence: TGTGCCAGCAGCCCTCTTAGGTCGGCGGGAGGGGATCACGGGGAGCTGTTTTTT.

The chain employs TRBV5-6 and TRBJ1-1; D is unresolved. The CDR3 loop spans 13 amino acids. Germline assignment: CDR1 SGHDT and CDR2 YYEEEE. V was trimmed by 4 bases and J by 5 bases, leaving 12 bases between them. The CDR3 reads CASSPKGRTEAFF. The CDR3 coding sequence is TGTGCCAGCAGCCCCAAAGGGAGGACTGAAGCTTTCTTT.

Details on this clone: At one boundary the junction diverges from the germline segment, which might be a read error. The chain is built from TRBV7-9 and TRBJ1-2; D unclear. Looked up from germline, CDR1 is SEHNR and CDR2 is FQNEAQ (reference sequence). The CDR3 covers 12 residues. The CDR3 spells CSSSSGSYGYTF. The CDR3 nucleotides are TGTTCCAGCAGCTCAGGATCCTATGGCTACACCTTC.

As for this clone: The sample carries other DNA sequences with the same CDR3. V and J are TRBV6-1 and TRBJ1-2; D gene uncertain. V lost 1 base to trimming and J lost 6 bases, with 6 bases between them. Germline CDR1 reads MNHNS; CDR2 reads SASEGT. The CDR3 is 12 residues long. The CDR3 DNA sequence: TGTGCCAGCAGTGAAGGCGGGGATGGCTACACCTTC. This translates into CASSEGGDGYTF.

The chain is built from TRBV27 and TRBJ1-6; D is unresolved. The CDR3 runs to 16 residues. Between the trimmed V and J ends, which lost 5 bases and 3 bases, there was a span of 14 bases. Germline V lookup: CDR1 MNHEY, CDR2 SMNVEV (reference sequence). Here the CDR3 DNA reads TGTGCCAGCAGTCCGCGGGCAGACCTCTATAATTCACCCCTCCACTTT. Amino acid sequence: CASSPRADLYNSPLHF.

This clone showed up just once. V and J are TRBV15 and TRBJ2-2; D may be TRBD2 (7 bases). The length of the CDR3 is 15 residues. Germline V gives CDR1 LNHNV, CDR2 YYDKDF (reference sequence). Between the trimmed V and J ends, which lost 5 bases and 4 bases, there was a span of 14 bases. The CDR3 DNA reads as TGTGCCACCAGCGCGGGGGCCCGGGGCACCGGGGAGCTGTTTTTT. This encodes CATSAGARGTGELFF.

The chain has TRBV2 and TRBJ1-2; D perhaps matches TRBD1 (5 bases). Germline CDR1 SNHLY, CDR2 FYNNEI. Trimming stripped 1 base from V and 4 bases from J, with 10 bases between. There are 14 residues in the CDR3. DNA for the CDR3: TGTGCCAGCAGTGAAGAGGGGCTAGGCTATGGCTACACCTTC. This codes for CASSEEGLGYGYTF.

The chain uses TRBV19 and TRBJ1-5; D is unresolved. Germline V CDR1 and CDR2: LNHDA, SQIVND (reference sequence). This CDR3 region has 14 residues. Trimming removed 3 bases from V and 6 bases from J, with 12 bases in between. CDR3 sequence (DNA): TGTGCCAGTAGTATCCATGGAGACGGTCAGCCCCAGCATTTT. It translates to CASSIHGDGQPQHF.

The rearrangement links TRBV13 to TRBJ1-2, with D possibly being TRBD1 (5 bases). Trimming stripped 5 bases from V and 3 bases from J, with 22 bases between. Germline CDR1 reads PRHDT; CDR2 reads FYEKMQ (reference sequence). CDR3 length equals 17 residues. CDR3 sequence reads: CASSPRSLGGWDYGYTF. The CDR3 DNA sequence: TGTGCCAGCAGCCCCCGAAGTCTCGGGGGATGGGACTATGGCTACACCTTC.

The gene calls are TRBV7-9 and TRBJ2-5, with TRBD1 identical over 7 bases. This CDR3 region has 14 residues. V dropped 5 bases and J dropped 1; count of bases not matched to a gene: 4. Germline V gives CDR1 SEHNR, CDR2 FQNEAQ (reference sequence). CDR3 protein: CASSDYRGQETQYF. The DNA for the CDR3 is TGTGCCAGCAGCGATTACAGGGGCCAAGAGACCCAGTACTTC.

This rearrangement joins TRBV27 to TRBJ1-2; D may be TRBD1 (5 bases). There are 13 residues in the CDR3. Looked up from germline, CDR1 is MNHEY and CDR2 is SMNVEV (reference sequence). Trimming took 6 bases from V and 2 from J, leaving 10 bases between them. The CDR3 region is CASSLQVNYGYTF. CDR3 nucleotides: TGTGCCAGCAGCCTACAGGTGAACTATGGCTACACCTTC.

The chain recombines TRBV19 with TRBJ1-6; D gene ambiguous. There are 16 residues in the CDR3. Germline V lookup: CDR1 LNHDA, CDR2 SQIVND (reference sequence). V lost 4 bases and J lost 5, with 15 bases in between. CDR3 nucleotide sequence: TGTGCCAGTAGTAACCCGACACCGTCTCATAATTCACCCCTCCACTTT. It specifies CASSNPTPSHNSPLHF.

The chain joins TRBV27 to TRBJ2-5; 13 nucleotides line up with TRBD2. The CDR3 extends over 16 amino acids. V shed 6 bases and J 5 bases; nucleotides not matched to a gene: 9. The germline V gene has CDR1 MNHEY and CDR2 SMNVEV (reference sequence). The CDR3 DNA follows: TGTGCCAGCAGGGGAGGACTAGCGGGAGTTTTGGAGACCCAGTACTTC. Protein product: CASRGGLAGVLETQYF.

The chain has TRBV7-3 and TRBJ1-2; D remains ambiguous. V was trimmed by 4 bases and J by 4 bases, leaving 16 bases between them. Germline V gene sequence: CDR1 SGHTA, CDR2 FQGTGA. The CDR3 is 15 residues long. CDR3 DNA sequence: TGTGCCAGCAGCTCCGCACGGAGTGGGAGCTATGGCTACACCTTC. Amino acid sequence: CASSSARSGSYGYTF.

The genes are TRBV10-3 and TRBJ2-7, with 11 bases lining up with TRBD2. This CDR3 spans 17 amino acids. Germline V gene sequence: CDR1 ENHRY, CDR2 SYGVKD. With 3 bases clipped from V and 0 bases from J, the junction kept 7 bases outside the gene matches. This chain's CDR3 is CAISDMLAGGGSYEQYF. The CDR3 DNA reads TGTGCCATCAGTGATATGCTAGCGGGGGGAGGCTCCTACGAGCAGTACTTC.

This chain links TRBV6-5 with TRBJ2-1; 10 bases align to TRBD2. The CDR3 runs to 15 residues. Germline CDR1 and CDR2: MNHEY and SVGAGI. J was trimmed by 8 bases and V by 5 bases; bases with no gene match: 9. The CDR3 DNA sequence: TGTGCCAGCAGTGTTAGGACTAGCGGAGCGGATGAGCAGTTCTTC. This sequence encodes CASSVRTSGADEQFF.

The chain couples TRBV30 to TRBJ2-1; 7 bases align to TRBD2. V lost 4 bases, J lost 8 bases, and 11 bases stayed unmatched. This CDR3 region has 14 residues. Germline CDR1 and CDR2: GTSNPN and SVGIG (reference sequence). The CDR3: CAWTGLAVGDEQFF. DNA for the CDR3: TGTGCCTGGACCGGGCTAGCGGTCGGGGATGAGCAGTTCTTC.

V gene TRBV28 combines with J gene TRBJ2-3; 8 positions agree with TRBD2. The CDR3 has 21 amino acids. V gave up 3 bases and J gave up 0 bases; unmatched junction bases: 20. CDR1 is MDHEN and CDR2 is SYDVKM in the germline V gene. The CDR3 coding sequence is TGTGCCAGCAGTTTTATAACCTTCACGCTAGCGGGTCCGTCTAGCACAGATACGCAGTATTTT. This codes for CASSFITFTLAGPSSTDTQYF.

The CDR3 protein is CASSEDWGTTEAFF. DNA of the CDR3: TGTGCCAGCAGCGAGGACTGGGGTACGACTGAAGCTTTCTTT. This chain uses TRBV7-9 with TRBJ1-1; no clear D. Germline CDR1 is SEHNR and CDR2 is FQNEAQ (reference sequence). The V end lost 5 bases, the J end lost 5 bases, and 15 bases lay between the germline ends. CDR3 length equals 14 residues. Together with reference TRBV7-9 and TRBJ1-1, the CDR3 gives the full variable domain: DTGVSQNPRHKITKRGQNVTFRCDPISEHNRLYWYRQTLGQGPEFLTYFQNEAQLEKSRLLSDRFSAERPKGSFSTLEIQRTEQGDSAMYLCASSEDWGTTEAFFGQGTRLTVV.

This clone is a singleton in its sample. The chain is built from TRBV2 and TRBJ1-2; no reliable D call. V lost 0 bases, J lost 0 bases, and 5 bases lay in between. Germline CDR1 is SNHLY and CDR2 is FYNNEI. There are 14 residues in the CDR3. CDR3: CASSEAASNYGYTF. Written as DNA, the CDR3 is TGTGCCAGCAGTGAAGCAGCATCTAACTATGGCTACACCTTC.

The CDR3 region is CAISELSGVAGRNTGELFF. CDR3 DNA: TGTGCCATCAGTGAGCTCTCCGGGGTAGCGGGACGGAACACCGGGGAGCTGTTTTTT. The chain is built from TRBV10-3 and TRBJ2-2; the match to TRBD2 covers 8 bases. Germline V gives CDR1 ENHRY, CDR2 SYGVKD. The V gene end was trimmed by 2 bases and the J gene end by 1 base; junction bases not matched to a gene: 12. The CDR3 sequence is 19 residues long.